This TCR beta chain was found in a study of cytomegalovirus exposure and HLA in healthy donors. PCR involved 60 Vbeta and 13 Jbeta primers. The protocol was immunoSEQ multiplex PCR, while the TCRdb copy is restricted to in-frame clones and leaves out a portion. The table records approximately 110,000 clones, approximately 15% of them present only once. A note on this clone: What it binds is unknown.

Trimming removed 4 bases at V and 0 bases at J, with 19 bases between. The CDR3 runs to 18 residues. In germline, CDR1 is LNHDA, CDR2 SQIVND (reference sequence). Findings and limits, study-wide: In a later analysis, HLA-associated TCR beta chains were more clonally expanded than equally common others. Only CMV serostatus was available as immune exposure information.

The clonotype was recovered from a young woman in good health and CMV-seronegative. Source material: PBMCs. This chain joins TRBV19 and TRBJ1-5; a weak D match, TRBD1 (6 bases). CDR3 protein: CASSTYRARKDSNQPQHF. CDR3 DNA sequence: TGTGCCAGTAGTACCTACAGGGCCAGGAAGGATAGCAATCAGCCCCAGCATTTT.